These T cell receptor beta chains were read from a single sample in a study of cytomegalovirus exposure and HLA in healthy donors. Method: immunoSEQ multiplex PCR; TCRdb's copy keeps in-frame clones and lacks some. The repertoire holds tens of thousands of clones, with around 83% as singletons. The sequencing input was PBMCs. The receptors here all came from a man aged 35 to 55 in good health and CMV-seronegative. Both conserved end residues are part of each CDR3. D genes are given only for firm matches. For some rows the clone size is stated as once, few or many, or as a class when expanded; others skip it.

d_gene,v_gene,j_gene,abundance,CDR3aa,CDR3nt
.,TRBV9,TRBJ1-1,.,CASSVGYMNTEAFF,TGTGCCAGCAGCGTAGGTTACATGAACACTGAAGCTTTCTTT
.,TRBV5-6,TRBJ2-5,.,CASSPDNHQETQYF,TGTGCCAGCAGCCCTGACAACCATCAAGAGACCCAGTACTTC
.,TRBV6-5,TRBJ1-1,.,CASSYRGVLNTEAFF,TGTGCCAGCAGTTACAGGGGCGTGTTAAACACTGAAGCTTTCTTT
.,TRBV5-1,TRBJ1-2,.,CASSPARGTYGYTF,TGCGCCAGCAGCCCAGCAAGGGGTACCTATGGCTACACCTTC
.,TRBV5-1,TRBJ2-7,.,CASSGRTYEQYF,TGCGCCAGCAGCGGCAGAACCTACGAGCAGTACTTC
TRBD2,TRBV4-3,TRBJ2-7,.,CASSQDSSEISAGGAYEQYF,TGCGCCAGCAGCCAAGATAGCTCCGAGATTTCGGCGGGGGGTGCCTACGAGCAGTACTTC
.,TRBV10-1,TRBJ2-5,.,CASSESGRETQYF,TGCGCCAGCAGTGAGTCGGGCCGAGAGACCCAGTACTTC
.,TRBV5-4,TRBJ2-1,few,CASSRTDRDNEQFF,TGTGCCAGCAGCAGGACGGACAGAGACAATGAGCAGTTCTTC
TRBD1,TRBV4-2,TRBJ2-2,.,CASSQVPGQGAVGELFF,TGTGCCAGCAGCCAAGTCCCGGGACAGGGGGCCGTCGGGGAGCTGTTTTTT
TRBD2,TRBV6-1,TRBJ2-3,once,CASSPGAGGTDTQYF,TGTGCCAGCAGTCCTGGAGCGGGGGGCACAGATACGCAGTATTTT
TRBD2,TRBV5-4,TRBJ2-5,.,CASSRRLAGGLTETQYF,TGTGCCAGCAGCCGGAGACTAGCGGGGGGTCTAACCGAGACCCAGTACTTC
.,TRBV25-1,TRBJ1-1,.,CASHPMGGVDTEAFF,TGTGCCAGTCACCCCATGGGGGGAGTGGACACTGAAGCTTTCTTT
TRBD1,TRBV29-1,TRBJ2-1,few,CSVDKQGAVEQFF,TGCAGCGTTGATAAACAGGGGGCGGTTGAGCAGTTCTTC
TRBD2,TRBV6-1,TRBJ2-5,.,CASSEAPSGGANQETQYF,TGTGCCAGCAGTGAAGCTCCTAGCGGGGGGGCCAACCAAGAGACCCAGTACTTC
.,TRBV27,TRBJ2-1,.,CASSRPQGGKNEQFF,TGTGCCAGCAGTCGGCCGCAGGGAGGTAAGAATGAGCAGTTCTTC
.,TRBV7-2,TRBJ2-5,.,CASSLGGAIQETQYF,TGTGCCAGCAGCTTGGGCGGGGCTATACAAGAGACCCAGTACTTC
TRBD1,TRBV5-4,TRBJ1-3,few,CASRGSEGASGNTIYF,TGTGCCAGCAGAGGCTCGGAGGGGGCGTCGGGAAACACCATATATTTT
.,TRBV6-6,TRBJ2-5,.,CASPLYLDLYGETQYF,TGTGCCAGTCCCCTTTACTTGGACTTGTACGGGGAGACCCAGTACTTC
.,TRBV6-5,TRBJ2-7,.,CASSYSSGTYEQYF,TGTGCCAGCAGTTACTCATCGGGGACCTACGAGCAGTACTTC
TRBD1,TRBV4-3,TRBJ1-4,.,CASSQDGTGGNEKLFF,TGCGCCAGCAGCCAAGATGGGACAGGGGGAAATGAAAAACTGTTTTTT
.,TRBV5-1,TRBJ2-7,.,CASSLFAVTDREYEQYF,TGCGCCAGCAGCTTGTTTGCGGTCACGGACAGAGAATACGAGCAGTACTTC
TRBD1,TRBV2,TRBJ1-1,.,CASNLEGRQGNTEAFF,TGTGCCAGCAACCTTGAGGGGAGACAGGGGAACACTGAAGCTTTCTTT
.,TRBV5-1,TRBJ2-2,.,CASSLVRGPSTGELFF,TGCGCCAGCAGCTTAGTCAGGGGTCCGAGCACCGGGGAGCTGTTTTTT
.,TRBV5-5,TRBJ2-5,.,CASSLGSRGQETQYF,TGTGCCAGCAGCTTGGGAAGTCGCGGGCAAGAGACCCAGTACTTC
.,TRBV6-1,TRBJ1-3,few,CASSAGTSPGNTIYF,TGTGCCAGCAGCGCCGGGACTTCTCCTGGAAACACCATATATTTT
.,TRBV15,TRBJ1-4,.,CATSSPGLLDEKLFF,TGTGCCACCAGCAGCCCGGGGTTATTAGATGAAAAACTGTTTTTT
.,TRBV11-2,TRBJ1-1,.,CASKPSLLTEAFF,TGTGCCAGCAAGCCATCCCTCCTCACTGAAGCTTTCTTT
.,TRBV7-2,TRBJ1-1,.,CASSLATVGTEAFF,TGTGCCAGCAGCTTAGCCACGGTCGGCACTGAAGCTTTCTTT
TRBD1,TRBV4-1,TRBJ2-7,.,CASSQDDRGYEQYF,TGCGCCAGCAGCCAAGACGACAGGGGCTACGAGCAGTACTTC
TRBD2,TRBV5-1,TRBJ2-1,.,CASSPSLAEADNEQFF,TGCGCCAGCAGCCCAAGCCTAGCGGAAGCTGACAATGAGCAGTTCTTC
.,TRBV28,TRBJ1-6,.,CASSSDKGGGPLSYNNSPLHF,TGTGCCAGCAGTTCAGATAAGGGCGGGGGCCCCCTCTCATATAATAATTCACCCCTCCACTTT
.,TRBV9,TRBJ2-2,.,CASSSQNTGELFF,TGTGCCAGCAGCTCACAGAACACCGGGGAGCTGTTTTTT
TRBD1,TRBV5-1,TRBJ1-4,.,CASSLIPGQGDEKLFF,TGCGCCAGCAGCCTTATACCGGGACAGGGGGATGAAAAACTGTTTTTT
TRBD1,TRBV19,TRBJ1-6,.,CASSGTGVNSPLHF,TGTGCCAGTAGTGGGACAGGGGTGAATTCACCCCTCCACTTT
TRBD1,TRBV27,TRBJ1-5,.,CASGTGGSVQPQHF,TGTGCCAGTGGGACAGGAGGTTCGGTGCAGCCCCAGCATTTT
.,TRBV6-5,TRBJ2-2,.,CASSYLGGGGGELFF,TGTGCCAGCAGTTACCTCGGGGGAGGTGGCGGGGAGCTGTTTTTT
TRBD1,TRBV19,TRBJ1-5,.,CASSSGTGVYSNQPQHF,TGTGCCAGTAGCTCCGGGACAGGGGTTTATAGCAATCAGCCCCAGCATTTT
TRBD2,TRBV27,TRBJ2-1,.,CASSDPGTSPNEQFF,TGTGCCAGCAGTGATCCCGGGACTAGCCCCAATGAGCAGTTCTTC
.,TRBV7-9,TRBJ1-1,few,CASSFHDTEAFF,TGTGCCAGCAGCTTTCATGACACTGAAGCTTTCTTT
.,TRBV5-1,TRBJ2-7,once,CASSLGQDYEQYF,TGCGCCAGCAGCTTGGGACAGGACTACGAGCAGTACTTC
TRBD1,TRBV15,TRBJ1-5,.,CATSRTGAGQPQHF,TGTGCCACCAGCAGGACAGGGGCTGGGCAGCCCCAGCATTTT
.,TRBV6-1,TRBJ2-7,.,CASSEVGQVFYEQYF,TGTGCCAGCAGTGAAGTTGGTCAGGTCTTCTACGAGCAGTACTTC
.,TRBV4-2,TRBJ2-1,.,CASSQATGEQFF,TGTGCCAGCAGCCAAGCAACGGGTGAGCAGTTCTTC
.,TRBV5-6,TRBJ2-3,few,CASSLIGQNTDTQYF,TGTGCCAGCAGCTTGATCGGACAAAACACAGATACGCAGTATTTT
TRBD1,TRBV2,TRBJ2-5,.,CASSEGTGLMETQYF,TGTGCCAGCAGTGAAGGGACAGGGTTAATGGAGACCCAGTACTTC
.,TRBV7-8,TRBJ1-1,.,CASSRMNMNTEAFF,TGTGCCAGCAGCCGAATGAACATGAACACTGAAGCTTTCTTT
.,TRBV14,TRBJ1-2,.,CASSQFSGGEEDYGYTF,TGTGCCAGCAGCCAATTCTCGGGGGGAGAGGAAGACTATGGCTACACCTTC
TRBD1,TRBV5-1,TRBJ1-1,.,CASSARDRGRNTEAFF,TGCGCCAGCAGCGCCCGGGACAGGGGACGGAACACTGAAGCTTTCTTT